This entry features one TCR beta chain sequence. Antigen unknown. The assay was immunoSEQ multiplex PCR, and TCRdb's table has in-frame clones only and misses some. The sample holds around 30,000 clones; over 65% are singletons and the top ten take 2.3%. This sample is drawn from a study of T cells in narcolepsy. Study-wide results and caveats: Autoreactive HCRT-specific and TRIB2-specific clonotypes were marked in same-patient CSF-versus-blood CD4+ comparisons. Healthy controls reportedly lacked the autoreactive clonotypes serially found in patients' blood.

The clonotype originates from a human donor in good health. Sequencing input: memory (CD45RA-) CD4+ T cells from blood.

The chain's CDR3 is CASSLVTSNTEAFF. The CDR3, as DNA: TGTGCCAGCAGCTTGGTGACATCGAACACTGAAGCTTTCTTT. The rearrangement joins TRBV5-4 to TRBJ1-1, with D uncertain. The germline V gene encodes CDR1 SGHNT and CDR2 YYREEE (reference sequence). Between the trimmed V and J ends, which lost 0 bases and 1 base, there was a span of 7 bases. The CDR3 length is 14 residues.